The entry that follows covers one T cell receptor (beta chain) sequence. The antigen is undetermined. One end of the junction does not line up with germline, which may come from a read error. Sequenced by immunoSEQ multiplex PCR; TCRdb stores in-frame clones only, minus some. The data contain about 29,000 clones, about 85% of them singletons. This sample stems from a study of graft-versus-host responses after intestinal transplantation. The CDR3 has 17 amino acids. From germline, CDR1 is LGHNA and CDR2 YNFKEQ. Whole-study findings and limits: The study found high graft-versus-host to host-versus-graft clonal ratios in allografts of patients with graft-donor T cell macrochimerism.

This TCR was sampled from a human patient who received an intestinal transplant, so some T cells may come from the graft donor. The specimen was PBMCs, collected roughly 68 weeks after intestinal transplantation. This sequence joins TRBV4-2 and TRBJ2-7, with 11 nucleotides matching TRBD1. As DNA, the CDR3 is TGTGCCTGCAGCCAAGAGGGCGGGACAGGGGGTACCTACGAGCAGTACTTC. It translates to CACSQEGGTGGTYEQYF.